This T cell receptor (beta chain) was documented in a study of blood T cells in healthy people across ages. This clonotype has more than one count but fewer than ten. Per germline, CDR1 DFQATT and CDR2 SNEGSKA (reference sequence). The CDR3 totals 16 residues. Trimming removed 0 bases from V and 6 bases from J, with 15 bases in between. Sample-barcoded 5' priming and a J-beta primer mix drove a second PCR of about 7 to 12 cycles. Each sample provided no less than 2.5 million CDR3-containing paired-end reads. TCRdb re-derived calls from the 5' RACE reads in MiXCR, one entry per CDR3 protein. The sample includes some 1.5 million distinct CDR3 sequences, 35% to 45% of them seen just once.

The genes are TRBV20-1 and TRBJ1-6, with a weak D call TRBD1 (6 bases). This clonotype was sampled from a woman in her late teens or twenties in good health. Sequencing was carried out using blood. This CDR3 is CSARDLGRGGNSPLHF. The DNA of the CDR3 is TGCAGTGCTAGAGATCTGGGCAGGGGAGGTAATTCACCCCTCCACTTT.